This T cell receptor beta chain is from a study of beta chain features in type 1 diabetes. Study-wide findings and caveats: For Type 1 diabetes patients, all four CD4+ subsets carried TCRB CDR3s that were moderately but significantly shorter. Researchers could not determine here whether HLA type influences TCRB rearrangement.

The CDR3 runs 13 residues. Trimming pared 1 base from V and 4 bases from J, leaving 7 bases between. Germline lookup yields CDR1 SGHNT and CDR2 YYREEE (reference sequence). This clone was seen more than once but under ten times. Its antigen is unknown. Other DNA sequences in this specimen translate into the identical CDR3. The isolated RNA, all of it, was reverse transcribed, so expressed TCRB transcripts were what got sequenced. Using immunoSEQ multiplex PCR, the repertoire was profiled, and TCRdb retains in-frame clones only, with some absent. The sample comprises under 850,000 clones, about an eighth of which are singletons, and approximately 0.02% rests with the top ten.

This clonotype was sampled from a man between 18 and 29 years old with type 1 diabetes. Material for sequencing was naive CD4+ T cells from blood. The chain is built from TRBV5-4 and TRBJ2-3; tentatively, D is TRBD1 (5 bases). CDR3 sequence reads: CASSLLGADTQYF. As DNA, the CDR3 is TGTGCCAGCAGCTTGTTAGGGGCAGATACGCAGTATTTT.